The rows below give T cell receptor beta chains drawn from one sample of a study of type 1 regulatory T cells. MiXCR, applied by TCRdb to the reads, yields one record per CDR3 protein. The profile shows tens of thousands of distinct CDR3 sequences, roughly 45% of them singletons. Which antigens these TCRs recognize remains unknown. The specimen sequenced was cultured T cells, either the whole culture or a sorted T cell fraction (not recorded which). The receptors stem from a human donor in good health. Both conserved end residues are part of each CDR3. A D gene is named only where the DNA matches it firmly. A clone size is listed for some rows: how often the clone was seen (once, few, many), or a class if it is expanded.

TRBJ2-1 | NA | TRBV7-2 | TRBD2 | TGTGCCAGCAGCCTGTGGCCAGCGGGGGCAAGATACAATGAGCAGTTCTTC | CASSLWPAGARYNEQFF
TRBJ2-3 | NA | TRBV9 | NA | TGTGCCAGCAGCCCTCGTAAGACTAGGACTAGCACAGATACGCAGTATTTT | CASSPRKTRTSTDTQYF
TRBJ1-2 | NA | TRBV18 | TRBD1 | TGTGCCAGCTCCCCAGGGACAGGGTCCGATCGCTACACCTTC | CASSPGTGSDRYTF
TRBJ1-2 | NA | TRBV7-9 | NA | TGTGCCAGCAGCTCTCTTACTCAGGGAGGGTATGGCTACACCTTC | CASSSLTQGGYGYTF
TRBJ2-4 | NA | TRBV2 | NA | TGTGCCAGCACCTTCCTCCGGGACACCGCTCAGTACTTC | CASTFLRDTAQYF
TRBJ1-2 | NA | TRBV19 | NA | TGTGCCAGTAGTATAGGACCCCCGGGACATAGAAAAGGCTACACCTTC | CASSIGPPGHRKGYTF
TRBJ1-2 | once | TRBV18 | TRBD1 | TGTGCCAGCTCACCATCCCCACAGGGGTTCTATGGCTACACCTTC | CASSPSPQGFYGYTF
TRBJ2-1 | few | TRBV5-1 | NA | TGCGCCAGCAGCTTCGGTCTGACGAACAATGAGCAGTTCTTC | CASSFGLTNNEQFF
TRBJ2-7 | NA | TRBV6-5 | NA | TGTGCCAGCAGCCTCGACAGGTCCTACGAGCAGTACTTC | CASSLDRSYEQYF
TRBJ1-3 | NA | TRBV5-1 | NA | TGCGCCAGCAGCTTGGCGAGCTCTGGAAACACCATATATTTT | CASSLASSGNTIYF
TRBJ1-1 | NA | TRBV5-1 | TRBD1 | TGCGCCAGCAGCTCCGGGACAGGGTTGAACACTGAAGCTTTCTTT | CASSSGTGLNTEAFF
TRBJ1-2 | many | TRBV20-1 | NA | TGCAGTGCCAGCTCAGGCGAGGGCTACACCTTC | CSASSGEGYTF
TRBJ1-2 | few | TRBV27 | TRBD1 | TGTGCCAGCAGTTTCGGACAGGCCCGAGGGGAGTATGGCTACACCTTC | CASSFGQARGEYGYTF
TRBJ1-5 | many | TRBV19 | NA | TGTGCCAGTAGTGCCCCTAGGAGGGATGGCAATCAGCCCCAGCATTTT | CASSAPRRDGNQPQHF
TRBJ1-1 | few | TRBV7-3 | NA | TGTGCCAGCAGCCTAGGGGGGGACACTGAAGCTTTCTTT | CASSLGGDTEAFF
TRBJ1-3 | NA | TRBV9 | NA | TGTGCCAGCAGCGTAGACTACGCTGGAAACACCATATATTTT | CASSVDYAGNTIYF
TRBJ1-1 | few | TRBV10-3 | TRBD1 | TGTGCCATCAAGGACAGGAGCTTGAACACTGAAGCTTTCTTT | CAIKDRSLNTEAFF
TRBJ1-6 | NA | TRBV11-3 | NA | TGTGCCAGCAGTGTGATCTTCAGTAATTCACCCCTCCACTTT | CASSVIFSNSPLHF
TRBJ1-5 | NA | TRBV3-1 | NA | TGTGCCAGCAGCCCCCGACTCAGCAATCAGCCCCAGCATTTT | CASSPRLSNQPQHF
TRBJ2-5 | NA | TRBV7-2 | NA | TGTGCCAGCAGCTTAGGGGGGAAGTGGGGTATGGAGACCCAGTACTTC | CASSLGGKWGMETQYF
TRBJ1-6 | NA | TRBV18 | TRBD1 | TGTGCCAGCTCACCGCTGTCGACAGGGGATTCACCCCCCCACTTT | CASSPLSTGDSPPHF
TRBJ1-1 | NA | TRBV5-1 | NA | TGCGCCAGCAGCTTGCGAGCCTTGAACACTGAAGCTTTCTTT | CASSLRALNTEAFF
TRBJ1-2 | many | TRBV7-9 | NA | TGTGCCAGCAGCCTTCAGGGTCTCCCTAACTATGGCTACACCTTC | CASSLQGLPNYGYTF
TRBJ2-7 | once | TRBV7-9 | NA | TGTGCCAGCAGCTTATTTGACGAGCAGTACTTC | CASSLFDEQYF
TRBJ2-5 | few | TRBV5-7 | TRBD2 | TGTGCCAGCAGCTTGGAAAGGGGGACTAGCGGGGGCCTGGGGGAGACCCAGTACTTC | CASSLERGTSGGLGETQYF
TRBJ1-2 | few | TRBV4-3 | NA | TGCGCCAGCAGCCAAGTCCTCCTGGATAACTATGGCTACACCTTC | CASSQVLLDNYGYTF
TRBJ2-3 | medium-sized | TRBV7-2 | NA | TGTGCCAGCAGGGTCTCCCGGGTGCCCACAGATACGCAGTATTTT | CASRVSRVPTDTQYF
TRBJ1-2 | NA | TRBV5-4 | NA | TGTGCCAGCAGACCTACGGCAGGGCCCCCCGTCTATGGCTACACCTTC | CASRPTAGPPVYGYTF
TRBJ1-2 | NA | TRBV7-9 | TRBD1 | TGTGCCAGCAGCTTATCATACAGGGGTGGCTACACCTTC | CASSLSYRGGYTF
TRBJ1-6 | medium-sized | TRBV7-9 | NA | TGTGCCAGCAGCTTACTCGGGAATTCACCCCTCCACTTT | CASSLLGNSPLHF
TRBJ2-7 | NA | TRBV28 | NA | TGTGCCAGCGGTCCAATAACCTACGAGCAGTACTTC | CASGPITYEQYF
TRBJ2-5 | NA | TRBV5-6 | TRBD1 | TGTGCCAGCAGCTTTGGTGGGACAGGGTACCACCAAGAGACCCAGTACTTC | CASSFGGTGYHQETQYF
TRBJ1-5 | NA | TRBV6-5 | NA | TGTGCCAGCAGACAACGACAGACTAGCAATCAGCCCCAGCATTTT | CASRQRQTSNQPQHF
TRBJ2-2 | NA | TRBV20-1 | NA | TGCAGTGTTTCACGGGGTCATCCACAAGTCGGGGAGCTGTTTTTT | CSVSRGHPQVGELFF
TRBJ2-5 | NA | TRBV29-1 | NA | TGCAGCGTTGAAGTTGGGGGTGGTCGGACCCAGTACTTC | CSVEVGGGRTQYF
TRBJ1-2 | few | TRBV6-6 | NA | TGTGCCAGCACGAGGGGCTCCAAGGATTATGGCTACACCTTC | CASTRGSKDYGYTF
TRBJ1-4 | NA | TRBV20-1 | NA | TGCAGTGCCGCTAGGGAAATGGGGAATAATGAAAAACTGTTTTTT | CSAAREMGNNEKLFF
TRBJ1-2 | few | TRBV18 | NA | TGTGCCAGCTCAAGCACGACACTCTATGGCTACACCTTC | CASSSTTLYGYTF
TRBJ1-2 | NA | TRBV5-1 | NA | TGCGCCAGCAGCTTGGAAGGGACCTATGGCTACACCTTC | CASSLEGTYGYTF
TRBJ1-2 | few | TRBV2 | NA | TGTGCCAGCAGTGAAGCTCGGCAGTATGGCTACACCTTC | CASSEARQYGYTF
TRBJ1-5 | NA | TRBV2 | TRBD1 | TGTGCCAGCAGTGATCAGACAGGGTTAGGACAGCCCCAGCATTTT | CASSDQTGLGQPQHF
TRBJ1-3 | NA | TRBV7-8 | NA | TGTGTCAGCAGCTTAGAGGATTTTTCTGGAAACACCATATATTTT | CVSSLEDFSGNTIYF
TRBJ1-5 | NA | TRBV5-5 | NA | TGTGCCAGCAGCCTCCGCCAATACGGAACAGATCATCCCCAGCATTTT | CASSLRQYGTDHPQHF
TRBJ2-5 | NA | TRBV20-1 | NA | TGCAGTGCTAGAGATTGGCGGACGGGCGATCAAGAGACCCAGTACTTC | CSARDWRTGDQETQYF
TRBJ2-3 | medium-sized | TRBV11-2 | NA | TGTGCCAGCAGCTTAGGTCAGGGGCCCTACACAGATACGCAGTATTTT | CASSLGQGPYTDTQYF
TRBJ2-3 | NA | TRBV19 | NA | TGTGCCAGTACCAAATCAGGGGTAGATACGCAGTATTTT | CASTKSGVDTQYF
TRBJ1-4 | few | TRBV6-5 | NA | TGTGCCAGCAGTCCCTCCGGAGAGGAAAAACTGTTTTTT | CASSPSGEEKLFF
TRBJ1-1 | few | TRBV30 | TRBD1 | TGTGCCTGGAGTGCCCGACAGGGGCGCTACACTGAAGCTTTCTTT | CAWSARQGRYTEAFF
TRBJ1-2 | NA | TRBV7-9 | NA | TGTGCCAGCAGCCCTTTTCAAGCTAACTATGGCTACACCTTC | CASSPFQANYGYTF
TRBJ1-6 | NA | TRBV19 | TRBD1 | TGTGCCAGTAGGGCCGGGACAGGCCAAAATTCACCCCTCCACTTT | CASRAGTGQNSPLHF
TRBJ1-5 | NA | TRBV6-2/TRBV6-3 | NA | TGTGCCAGCAGTTACGGTGGGAGCAATCAGCCCCAGCATTTT | CASSYGGSNQPQHF
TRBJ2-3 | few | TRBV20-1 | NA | TGCAGTGCTAGCGGCGGTACCCCGGATACGCAGTATTTT | CSASGGTPDTQYF
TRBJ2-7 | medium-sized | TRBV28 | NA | TGTGCCAGCAGTTTACTGACTAGCTCCTACGAGCAGTACTTC | CASSLLTSSYEQYF
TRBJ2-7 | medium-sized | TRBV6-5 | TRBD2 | TGTGCCAGCCGGGAGCGGGGGGCGGGAGAGCAGTACTTC | CASRERGAGEQYF
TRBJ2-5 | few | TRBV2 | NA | TGTGCCAGCAGTGTGGCGGGGGCCCCCCAAGAGACCCAGTACTTC | CASSVAGAPQETQYF
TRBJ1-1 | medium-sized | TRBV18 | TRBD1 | TGTGCCAGCTCCCGAACAGGGGGGGCTGAAGCTTTCTTT | CASSRTGGAEAFF
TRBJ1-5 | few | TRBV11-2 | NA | TGTGCCAGCAGCTTAGTTGCAGGGAGCAATCAGCCCCAGCATTTT | CASSLVAGSNQPQHF
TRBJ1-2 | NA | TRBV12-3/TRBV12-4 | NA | TGTGCCAGCAGTTTTTTTAGGGTTGGTGGCTACACCTTC | CASSFFRVGGYTF
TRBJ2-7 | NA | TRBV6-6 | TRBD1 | TGTGCCAGCAGCTCCCCCGCAGGGGGCAGGTACGAGCAGTACTTC | CASSSPAGGRYEQYF